One and the same sample provided the 19 T cell receptor beta chains below, sequenced in a study of T-cell memory formation after mild COVID-19. TCRdb redid the calling of the 5' RACE reads with MiXCR, one entry per CDR3 protein. Among tens of thousands of distinct CDR3 sequences listed, 9% to 15% were seen once. Sequencing was done on a sample of PBMCs or a T cell subset sorted from them (not recorded which). These receptors came from a young man who had mild COVID-19 (a few samples of this study predate the infection). Cell type and time point are not known.

This clonotype came up a few times. This chain joins TRBV7-6 and TRBJ2-3; unclear D gene. The CDR3 consists of 13 residues. V lost 0 bases to trimming and J lost 6 bases, with 7 bases between them. Germline CDR1 SGHVS, CDR2 FNYEAQ. CDR3 coding DNA: TGTGCCAGCAGCTTAGCAGTGGAGGATACGCAGTATTTT. It codes for CASSLAVEDTQYF.

In this sample, this clonotype turned up a few times. The chain employs TRBV12-3 or TRBV12-4 and TRBJ2-5, with D unresolved. V dropped 4 bases and J dropped 7 bases, with 10 bases sitting between them. CDR3 size: 12 residues. The CDR3 nucleotides are TGTGCCAGCAGTTCTCAACAGCTGACCCAGTACTTC. This gives the protein CASSSQQLTQYF.

The rearrangement joins TRBV28 to TRBJ2-2, with 7 positions matching TRBD1. The J segment lost 4 bases and the V segment lost 6 bases, leaving 14 bases of the junction unmatched. The CDR3 is made up of 17 amino acids. Germline values: CDR1 MDHEN, CDR2 SYDVKM. CDR3 sequence (DNA): TGTGCCAGCAGGACCACACGAACCGGGACAGCCACCGGGGAGCTGTTTTTT. It encodes CASRTTRTGTATGELFF.

The chain joins TRBV5-1 to TRBJ2-5; D is unclear. Germline V gene data show CDR1 as SGHRS and CDR2 as YFSETQ. With 7 bases removed from V and 0 bases from J, the gap between germline ends came to 4 bases. This CDR3 contains 11 residues. The CDR3 loop is CASPDQETQYF. CDR3 bases: TGCGCCAGCCCCGACCAAGAGACCCAGTACTTC. The variable domain in full, completed from reference TRBV5-1 and TRBJ2-5, reads KAGVTQTPRYLIKTRGQQVTLSCSPISGHRSVSWYQQTPGQGLQFLFEYFSETQRNKGNFPGRFSGRQFSNSRSEMNVSTLELGDSALYLCASPDQETQYFGPGTRLLVL.

This sequence joins TRBV6-1 and TRBJ2-3; D gene unclear. The CDR3 extends over 12 amino acids. V was trimmed by 6 bases and J by 5 bases, leaving 9 bases between them. Germline V gene sequence: CDR1 MNHNS, CDR2 SASEGT. The CDR3 DNA is TGTGCCAGCAGCCTATCAAGAGATACGCAGTATTTT. This translates into CASSLSRDTQYF.

The chain couples TRBV4-3 to TRBJ1-2, with unresolved D. The ends were cut back, 5 bases at V and 5 bases at J, with 15 bases in the middle. Germline CDR1 LGHNA, CDR2 YSLEER. CDR3 length: 14 residues. CDR3: CASSSTMVEYGYTF. CDR3 nucleotide sequence: TGCGCCAGCAGCTCTACAATGGTGGAGTATGGCTACACCTTC.

DNA of the CDR3: TGTGCCAGCAGCTCACCGGGGGGGAGCACAGATACGCAGTATTTT. Translated: CASSSPGGSTDTQYF. This chain links TRBV7-9 with TRBJ2-3, with TRBD2 matching 8 bases. The CDR3 is 15 amino acids. Trimming at V came to 4 bases and at J to 0 bases, leaving 3 bases not matched to a gene. From germline, CDR1 is SEHNR and CDR2 FQNEAQ (reference sequence).

This clonotype appeared many times. The chain uses TRBV15 and TRBJ2-7; D gene uncertain. This CDR3 spans 13 amino acids. Germline CDR1 reads LNHNV; CDR2 reads YYDKDF (reference sequence). Between the trimmed V and J ends, which lost 2 bases and 6 bases, there was a span of 11 bases. The CDR3 DNA reads TGTGCCACCAGCAGACAGTACCAGAGCGAGCAGTACGTC. This translates into CATSRQYQSEQYV.

The rearrangement joins TRBV19 to TRBJ2-5; either TRBD1 or TRBD2 may supply D (6 bases each). Germline CDR1 is LNHDA and CDR2 is SQIVND (reference sequence). The CDR3 has 15 amino acids. V lost 3 bases and J lost 4, with 15 bases in between. CDR3 in amino acids: CASSMDGGAGETQYF. As DNA, the CDR3 is TGTGCCAGTAGTATGGACGGGGGCGCGGGAGAGACCCAGTACTTC.

This rearrangement joins TRBV28 to TRBJ2-1; D not resolved. Trimming stripped 6 bases from V and 10 bases from J, with 22 bases between. Germline V gene data show CDR1 as MDHEN and CDR2 as SYDVKM. CDR3 size: 15 residues. The CDR3 loop reads CASSLIWSYSDEQFF. CDR3 DNA sequence: TGTGCCAGCAGCCTCATCTGGTCTTACTCGGACGAGCAGTTCTTC.

In its sample, this clonotype was seen a few times. The rearrangement links TRBV15 to TRBJ1-1; 7 nucleotides agree with TRBD1. Per germline, CDR1 LNHNV and CDR2 YYDKDF (reference sequence). The CDR3 is 14 amino acids. V lost 0 bases and J lost 8; bases outside the gene matches: 6. The CDR3 DNA follows: TGTGCCACCAGCAGAGAGTGGGCAGGGGGGGAAGCTTTCTTT. The encoded protein is CATSREWAGGEAFF.

This clonotype has only a few counts. The J gene is TRBJ1-5, the V gene TRBV6-1; 7 bases map to TRBD1. CDR1 and CDR2 from the germline V gene are MNHNS and SASEGT. J lost 4 bases, V lost 8 bases, and 5 bases had no gene match. The CDR3 spans 13 residues. Written as DNA, the CDR3 is TGTGCCAGCTTGGACAGGCTAAATCAGCCCCAGCATTTT. This translates into CASLDRLNQPQHF.

This clonotype came up a few times. Its ends do not fully match the called genes, so a read error is possible. The rearrangement joins TRBV27 to TRBJ1-1; D possibly corresponds to TRBD1 (6 bases). Germline values: CDR1 MNHEY, CDR2 SMNVEV (reference sequence). The CDR3 extends over 16 amino acids. The CDR3 spells CASSLGPGEVYTGAFF. CDR3 DNA sequence: TGTGCCAGCAGTTTAGGGCCAGGGGAGGTGTACACTGGAGCTTTCTTT.

The gene calls are TRBV7-2 and TRBJ2-5; 7 nucleotides line up with TRBD2. CDR1 and CDR2 from the germline V gene are SGHTA and FQGNSA. The CDR3 sequence is 15 residues long. The V and J ends lost 3 bases and 1 base, in that order; junction bases with no gene match: 5. The CDR3 reads CASSFYTGGQETQYF. As DNA, the CDR3 is TGTGCCAGCAGCTTTTATACGGGGGGCCAAGAGACCCAGTACTTC. The entire variable domain, with the rest obtained from reference TRBV7-2 and TRBJ2-5, is as follows: GAGVSQSPSNKVTEKGKDVELRCDPISGHTALYWYRQSLGQGLEFLIYFQGNSAPDKSGLPSDRFSAERTGGSVSTLTIQRTQQEDSAVYLCASSFYTGGQETQYFGPGTRLLVL.

The V and J genes are TRBV4-1 and TRBJ2-1, with a weak D call TRBD2 (6 bases). Germline V lookup: CDR1 MGHRA, CDR2 YSYEKL. The CDR3 covers 13 residues. The V end was cut by 1 base, the J end by 12 bases, with 13 bases between. The CDR3 coding sequence is TGCGCCAGCAGCCAAGGAAGGGCGGGGTGGCAGTTCTTC. Translated, it gives CASSQGRAGWQFF.

As regards this clonotype: An end of the junction does not agree with germline; a read error may underlie this. The chain combines TRBV6-2 or TRBV6-3 with TRBJ1-1; D is undetermined. CDR1 and CDR2 from the germline V gene are MNHEY and SVGEGT. The CDR3 has 17 amino acids. Here the CDR3 DNA reads TGTGCGAGCACCGCCGACATTTATGGGTTTGGTGACACTGAAGCTTTCTTT. It translates to CASTADIYGFGDTEAFF.

The chain uses TRBV18 and TRBJ1-4, with 8 bases identical to TRBD1. This CDR3 has 16 residues. Germline values: CDR1 KGHSH, CDR2 LQKENI. V shed 5 bases, J shed 3 bases, and the junction held 8 bases outside the gene matches. CDR3 loop: CASSSFGQGANEKLFF. The CDR3 DNA reads as TGTGCCAGCTCATCCTTCGGACAGGGAGCTAATGAAAAACTGTTTTTT.

The chain has TRBV12-3 or TRBV12-4 and TRBJ1-1, with a tentative D call TRBD1 (5 bases). V was pared by 5 bases and J by 1 base, with 11 bases between. This CDR3 region has 14 residues. CDR3 nucleotide sequence: TGTGCCAGCAGTATCAGGGTGAGGAACACTGAAGCTTTCTTT. Residues: CASSIRVRNTEAFF.

This clonotype was counted at least ten times. The chain joins TRBV6-5 to TRBJ2-3, with 7 bases lining up with TRBD2. Losses at the gene ends were 4 bases for V and 4 bases for J; bases not matched to a gene: 5. Germline V CDR1 and CDR2: MNHEY, SVGAGI. This CDR3 region has 14 residues. The CDR3 is CASSWRGLPDTQYF. As DNA, the CDR3 is TGTGCCAGCAGTTGGCGGGGGTTACCAGATACGCAGTATTTT.